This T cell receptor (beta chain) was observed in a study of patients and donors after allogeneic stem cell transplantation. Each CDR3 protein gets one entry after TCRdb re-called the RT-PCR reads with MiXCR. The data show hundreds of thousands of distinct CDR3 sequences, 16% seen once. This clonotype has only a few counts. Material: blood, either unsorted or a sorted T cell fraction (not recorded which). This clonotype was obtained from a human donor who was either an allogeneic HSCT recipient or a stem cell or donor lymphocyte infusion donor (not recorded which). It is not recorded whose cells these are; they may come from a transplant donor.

In nucleotides, the CDR3 is TGTGCCAGCAGTTACGTGACAGGGCTGGGTGAGCAGTTCTTC. It specifies CASSYVTGLGEQFF. The gene calls are TRBV6-5 and TRBJ2-1; 7 nucleotides align to TRBD1. The CDR3 loop spans 14 amino acids. The V segment lost 2 bases and the J segment 9 bases; nucleotides outside the gene matches: 7. Germline CDR1 and CDR2: MNHEY and SVGAGI.